A selection of T cell receptor beta chains follows, all from one sample in a study of T cell responses to AZD1222 COVID-19 vaccine. The assay was immunoSEQ multiplex PCR, and TCRdb's table has in-frame clones only and misses some. The sample carries 85,000 to 90,000 clones, around 90% recorded once. The input for sequencing was peripheral blood, taken on day 0 of AZD1222 vaccination. The receptor source for this set is an adult in good health. CDR3s include the opening cysteine and the closing phenylalanine or tryptophan. A D gene is named only where the DNA matches it firmly. Clone size appears in some rows only: once, few, many, or a class for an expanded clone.

CASTGTLNSPLHF	TGTGCCAGCACCGGGACACTCAATTCACCCCTCCACTTT	NA	few	TRBV6-5	TRBJ1-6
CASSLAGGPYEQYF	TGTGCCAGCAGCTTAGCAGGGGGGCCCTACGAGCAGTACTTC	NA	NA	TRBV7-2	TRBJ2-7
CASSLRTNYGYTF	TGTGCCAGCAGCTTACGGACTAACTATGGCTACACCTTC	NA	NA	TRBV5-8	TRBJ1-2
CASSLLNTGELFF	TGTGCCAGCAGTTTGCTCAACACCGGGGAGCTGTTTTTT	NA	NA	TRBV28	TRBJ2-2
CASSHSTSGGAHEQFF	TGTGCCAGCAGTCACTCCACTAGCGGGGGGGCACATGAGCAGTTCTTC	TRBD2	NA	TRBV6-2/TRBV6-3	TRBJ2-1
CASSLDPPAGELFF	TGTGCCAGCAGCTTAGACCCCCCAGCCGGGGAGCTGTTTTTT	NA	NA	TRBV7-9	TRBJ2-2
CASSQVEGGFYGYTF	TGTGCCAGCAGCCAAGTGGAGGGGGGATTTTATGGCTACACCTTC	NA	NA	TRBV4-2	TRBJ1-2
CAWQQGAGNQPQHF	TGTGCCTGGCAACAGGGGGCAGGCAATCAGCCCCAGCATTTT	TRBD1	NA	TRBV30	TRBJ1-5
CASSSTNGAGNTIYF	TGTGCCAGCAGCTCCACCAACGGGGCTGGAAACACCATATATTTT	NA	NA	TRBV11-2	TRBJ1-3
CASSYTARSPSSYNEQFF	TGTGCCAGCAGCTACACAGCCCGGTCACCGAGCTCCTACAATGAGCAGTTCTTC	NA	NA	TRBV7-2	TRBJ2-1
CASKSGVTGELFF	TGTGCCAGCAAGAGCGGGGTCACCGGGGAGCTGTTTTTT	TRBD2	NA	TRBV12-3/TRBV12-4	TRBJ2-2
CASSSRDRTYSPLHF	TGTGCCAGCAGCTCCCGGGACAGAACTTATTCACCCCTCCACTTT	TRBD1	NA	TRBV11-2	TRBJ1-6
CASNPGQGGGQFF	TGCGCCAGCAACCCGGGACAGGGGGGAGGGCAGTTCTTC	TRBD1	once	TRBV10-1	TRBJ2-1
CASSVSRQGTSEQFF	TGTGCCAGCAGCGTATCCCGACAGGGGACGAGTGAGCAGTTCTTC	TRBD1	NA	TRBV9	TRBJ2-1
CASSKDENTEAFF	TGTGCCAGCAGCAAGGACGAGAACACTGAAGCTTTCTTT	NA	NA	TRBV7-6	TRBJ1-1
CASSYQRGSYEQYF	TGTGCCAGCAGTTATCAGCGGGGCTCCTACGAGCAGTACTTC	TRBD2	NA	TRBV6-6	TRBJ2-7
CASGPGQGADTQYF	TGTGCCAGCGGACCAGGACAGGGGGCAGATACGCAGTATTTT	TRBD1	NA	TRBV7-2	TRBJ2-3
CASSLEVFGTEAFF	TGTGCCAGCAGCTTAGAGGTATTCGGCACTGAAGCTTTCTTT	NA	NA	TRBV7-9	TRBJ1-1
CASSPGDSNYGYTF	TGTGCCAGCAGCCCGGGCGACTCTAACTATGGCTACACCTTC	NA	NA	TRBV7-9	TRBJ1-2
CAWSGGRGRVGNTIYF	TGTGCCTGGAGTGGGGGTAGAGGGAGAGTCGGAAACACCATATATTTT	NA	NA	TRBV30	TRBJ1-3
CASGSGSGNTIYF	TGTGCTAGTGGTTCTGGCTCTGGAAACACCATATATTTT	NA	NA	TRBV12-5	TRBJ1-3
CASSHGSGANVLTF	TGTGCCAGCAGCCACGGATCTGGGGCCAACGTCCTGACTTTC	NA	NA	TRBV27	TRBJ2-6
CASSLASGTGSEQFF	TGCGCCAGCAGCTTGGCTAGCGGGACGGGGTCTGAGCAGTTCTTC	TRBD2	NA	TRBV5-1	TRBJ2-1
CASNRDRGDTEAFF	TGTGCCAGTAACCGGGACAGGGGGGACACTGAAGCTTTCTTT	TRBD1	NA	TRBV6-5	TRBJ1-1
CASNEQGATYEQYF	TGTGCCAGCAACGAACAGGGGGCTACCTACGAGCAGTACTTC	TRBD1	NA	TRBV5-4	TRBJ2-7
CASIPESTGAYGYTF	TGTGCCAGTATTCCGGAATCGACAGGGGCCTATGGCTACACCTTC	TRBD1	NA	TRBV19	TRBJ1-2
CASSSLGQGQPQHF	TGTGCCAGCAGTTCCCTCGGCCAGGGACAGCCCCAGCATTTT	NA	NA	TRBV6-2/TRBV6-3	TRBJ1-5
CASSLALRENTEAFF	TGTGCCAGCAGCTTGGCCCTGAGGGAGAACACTGAAGCTTTCTTT	NA	NA	TRBV5-5	TRBJ1-1
CASTDYGTSFNEQYF	TGTGCCAGCACCGACTACGGGACTAGCTTCAACGAGCAGTACTTC	TRBD2	NA	TRBV7-9	TRBJ2-7
CASNTGSGGYTF	TGTGCCAGCAATACAGGTTCTGGGGGCTACACCTTC	NA	NA	TRBV6-5	TRBJ1-2
CASSFSQGNQPQHF	TGTGCCAGCAGCTTCTCACAGGGGAATCAGCCCCAGCATTTT	TRBD1	once	TRBV7-2	TRBJ1-5
CSAWDRYEQYF	TGCAGTGCCTGGGACCGCTACGAGCAGTACTTC	NA	NA	TRBV20-1	TRBJ2-7
CTSSPDRTVDGYTF	TGCACCAGCAGCCCCGACAGGACAGTCGATGGCTACACCTTC	NA	NA	TRBV1	TRBJ1-2
CASSVRDRAVYEQYF	TGTGCCAGCAGCGTCAGGGACAGGGCCGTCTACGAGCAGTACTTC	TRBD1	NA	TRBV7-8	TRBJ2-7
CATSKNSAGGEQFF	TGTGCCACCAGCAAGAATAGTGCGGGGGGCGAGCAGTTCTTC	TRBD2	NA	TRBV15	TRBJ2-1
CAISGAVNQPQHF	TGTGCCATCAGTGGGGCAGTCAATCAGCCCCAGCATTTT	NA	once	TRBV10-3	TRBJ1-5
CASSVTSNTEAFF	TGTGCCAGCAGCGTTACATCGAACACTGAAGCTTTCTTT	NA	NA	TRBV9	TRBJ1-1
CASSLEGRGDGYTF	TGTGCCAGCAGCTTGGAGGGAAGGGGGGATGGCTACACCTTC	NA	NA	TRBV5-5	TRBJ1-2
CASSESGGGSGNTIYF	TGTGCCAGCAGTGAAAGCGGAGGGGGCTCTGGAAACACCATATATTTT	NA	NA	TRBV6-1	TRBJ1-3
CASSVTPRSSTDTQYF	TGTGCCAGTAGTGTTACCCCCAGGAGTAGCACAGATACGCAGTATTTT	NA	NA	TRBV19	TRBJ2-3
CASSLGVGNTEAFF	TGTGCCAGCAGCTTAGGAGTGGGAAACACTGAAGCTTTCTTT	NA	NA	TRBV7-2	TRBJ1-1
CASSPGEANTGELFF	TGTGCCAGTAGTCCTGGGGAGGCGAACACCGGGGAGCTGTTTTTT	NA	NA	TRBV19	TRBJ2-2
CASSLYSNQPQHF	TGTGCCAGCAGCCTCTATAGCAATCAGCCCCAGCATTTT	NA	NA	TRBV11-2	TRBJ1-5
CAWSTPATGASEKLFF	TGTGCCTGGAGTACGCCCGCGACAGGAGCATCTGAAAAACTGTTTTTT	NA	NA	TRBV30	TRBJ1-4
CARRRYGTEAFF	TGTGCCCGCAGACGATACGGTACTGAAGCTTTCTTT	NA	NA	TRBV12-3/TRBV12-4	TRBJ1-1
CASSQGQGRNTIYF	TGTGCCAGCAGCCAGGGACAGGGAAGGAACACCATATATTTT	TRBD1	NA	TRBV6-5	TRBJ1-3
CASSPQGEKLFF	TGTGCCAGCAGCCCCCAGGGGGAAAAACTGTTTTTT	NA	once	TRBV14	TRBJ1-4
CSARPGYEQFF	TGCAGTGCTAGACCAGGCTATGAGCAGTTCTTC	NA	NA	TRBV20-1	TRBJ2-1
CASSLGQNTEAFF	TGTGCCAGCAGCTTAGGACAAAACACTGAAGCTTTCTTT	NA	once	TRBV7-2	TRBJ1-1
CASSFDQGSGNTIYF	TGTGCCAGCTCTTTCGACCAGGGCTCTGGAAACACCATATATTTT	NA	NA	TRBV18	TRBJ1-3
CSVGGGTEAFF	TGCAGTGTTGGGGGGGGCACTGAAGCTTTCTTT	NA	few	TRBV20-1	TRBJ1-1
CTSSLRLAGGNIQYF	TGCACCAGCAGCCTCAGACTAGCGGGGGGGAACATTCAGTACTTC	NA	NA	TRBV1	TRBJ2-4